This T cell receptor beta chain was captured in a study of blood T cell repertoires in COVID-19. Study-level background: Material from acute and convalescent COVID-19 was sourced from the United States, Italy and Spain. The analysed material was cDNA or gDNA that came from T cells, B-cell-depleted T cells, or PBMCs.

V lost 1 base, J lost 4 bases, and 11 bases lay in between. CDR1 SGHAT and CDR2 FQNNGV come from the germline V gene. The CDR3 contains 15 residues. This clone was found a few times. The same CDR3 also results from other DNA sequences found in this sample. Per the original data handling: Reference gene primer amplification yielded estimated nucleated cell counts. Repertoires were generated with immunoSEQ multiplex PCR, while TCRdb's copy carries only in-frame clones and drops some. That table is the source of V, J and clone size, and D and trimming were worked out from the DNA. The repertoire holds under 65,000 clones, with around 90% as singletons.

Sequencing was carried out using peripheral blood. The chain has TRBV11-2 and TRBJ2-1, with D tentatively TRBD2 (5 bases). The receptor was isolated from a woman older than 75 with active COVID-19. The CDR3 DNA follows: TGTGCCAGCAGCTTAGGGTCGGGGTCTTACAATGAGCAGTTCTTC. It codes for CASSLGSGSYNEQFF. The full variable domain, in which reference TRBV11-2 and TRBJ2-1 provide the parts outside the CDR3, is EAGVAQSPRYKIIEKRQSVAFWCNPISGHATLYWYQQILGQGPKLLIQFQNNGVVDDSQLPKDRFSAERLKGVDSTLKIQPAKLEDSAVYLCASSLGSGSYNEQFFGPGTRLTVL.